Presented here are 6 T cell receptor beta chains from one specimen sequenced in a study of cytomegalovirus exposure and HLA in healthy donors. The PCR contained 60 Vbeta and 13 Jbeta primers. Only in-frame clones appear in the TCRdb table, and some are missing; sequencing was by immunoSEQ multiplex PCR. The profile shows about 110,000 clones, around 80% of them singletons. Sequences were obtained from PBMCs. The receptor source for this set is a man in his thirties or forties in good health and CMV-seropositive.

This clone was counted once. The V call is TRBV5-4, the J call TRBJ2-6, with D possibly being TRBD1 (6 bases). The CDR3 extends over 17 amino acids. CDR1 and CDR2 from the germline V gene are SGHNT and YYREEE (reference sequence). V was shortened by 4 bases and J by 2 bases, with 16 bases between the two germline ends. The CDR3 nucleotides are TGTGCCAGCAGCCGAGGGGGATTCCTACCTGGGGCCAACGTCCTGACTTTC. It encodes CASSRGGFLPGANVLTF.

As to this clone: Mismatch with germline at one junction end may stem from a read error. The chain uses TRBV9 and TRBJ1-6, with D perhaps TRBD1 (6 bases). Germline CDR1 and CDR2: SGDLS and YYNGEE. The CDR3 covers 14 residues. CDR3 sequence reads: CAGSVTGKTSPLHF. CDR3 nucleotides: TGTGCCGGCAGCGTAACAGGGAAGACGTCACCCCTCCACTTT.

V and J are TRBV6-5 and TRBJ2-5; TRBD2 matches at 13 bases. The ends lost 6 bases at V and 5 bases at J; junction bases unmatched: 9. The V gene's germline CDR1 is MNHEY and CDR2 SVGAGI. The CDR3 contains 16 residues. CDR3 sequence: CASRYTGLAGAETQYF. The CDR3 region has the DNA TGTGCCAGCAGATACACCGGACTAGCGGGGGCGGAGACCCAGTACTTC.

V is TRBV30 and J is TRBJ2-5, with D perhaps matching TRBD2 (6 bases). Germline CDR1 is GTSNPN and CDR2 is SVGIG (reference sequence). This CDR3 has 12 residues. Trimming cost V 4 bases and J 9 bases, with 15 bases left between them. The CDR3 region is CAWTVGGVAQYF. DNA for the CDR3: TGTGCCTGGACCGTGGGGGGAGTGGCCCAGTACTTC.

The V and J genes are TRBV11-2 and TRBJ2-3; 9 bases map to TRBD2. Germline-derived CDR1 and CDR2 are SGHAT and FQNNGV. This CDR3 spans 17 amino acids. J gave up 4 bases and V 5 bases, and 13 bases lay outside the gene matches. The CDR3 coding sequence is TGTGCCAGCAGCCCACCAAAAACGGGACTAGCCCCAGATACGCAGTATTTT. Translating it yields CASSPPKTGLAPDTQYF.

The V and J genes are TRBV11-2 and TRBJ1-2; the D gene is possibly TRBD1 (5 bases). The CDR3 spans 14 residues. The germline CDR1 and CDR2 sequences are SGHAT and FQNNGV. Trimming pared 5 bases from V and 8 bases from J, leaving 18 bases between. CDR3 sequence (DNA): TGTGCCAGCAGCGCTGATACCAGGGTGTTGGGCTACACCTTC. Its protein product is CASSADTRVLGYTF.